A selection of T cell receptor beta chains follows, all from one sample in a study of post-analysis software for immune sequencing data. From the PCR reads, TCRdb called clonotypes with MiXCR, one entry per CDR3 protein. This table has about 820,000 distinct CDR3 sequences, around 50% appearing once. Sequencing used blood. These receptors all come from a girl under 18 with multiple sclerosis. CDR3s include the opening cysteine and the closing phenylalanine or tryptophan. A D gene is named only where the DNA matches it firmly. The listing skips clone size in some rows; elsewhere it reads once, few, many or a size class.

>TRBV29-1|14|TRBD1|TRBJ2-7|few
TGCAGCGTCACCGCCGGGACAGCCCCCTACGAGCAGTACTTC
CSVTAGTAPYEQYF
>TRBV20-1|14|.|TRBJ2-1|few
TGCAGTGCCCCTTCTTGGGGCTCCTACAATGAGCAGTTCTTC
CSAPSWGSYNEQFF
>TRBV20-1|20|TRBD2|TRBJ2-1|.
TGCAGTGCTAGAGATCCGGCCAGGGTGGTTCATGGAGCGGGAGCAGTTGAGCAGTTCTTC
CSARDPARVVHGAGAVEQFF
>TRBV7-9|13|.|TRBJ2-7|.
TGTGCCAGCAGCTTAGTGGTGAAGGACGAGCAGTACTTC
CASSLVVKDEQYF
>TRBV6-5|13|.|TRBJ2-1|.
TGTGCCAGCAGTTACCTAGCCTCCGGTGAGCAGTTCTTC
CASSYLASGEQFF
>TRBV7-2|14|.|TRBJ2-3|few
TGTGCCAGCAGCTTAAGCGGAAGAGTAGATACGCAGTATTTT
CASSLSGRVDTQYF
>TRBV11-2|13|.|TRBJ2-3|.
TGTGCCAGCAGCTTAATGGGGGGCGATACGCAGTATTTT
CASSLMGGDTQYF
>TRBV4-1|15|.|TRBJ1-2|few
TGCGCCAGCAGCCAAGAGCTGGCAACGAACTATGGCTACACCTTC
CASSQELATNYGYTF
>TRBV5-1|16|.|TRBJ2-1|.
TGCGCCAGCAGCTTGGAGGCGGGGGACAGATACAATGAGCAGTTCTTC
CASSLEAGDRYNEQFF
>TRBV7-9|15|TRBD1|TRBJ2-7|.
TGTGCCAGCAGCTTCAAGGCAGGGGGCCCCTACGAGCAGTACTTC
CASSFKAGGPYEQYF
>TRBV4-1|17|TRBD2|TRBJ2-7|.
TGCGCCAGCAGCCAAGAAGGCACCAGCGGGGGAATAAATGAGCAGTACTTC
CASSQEGTSGGINEQYF
>TRBV7-3|15|TRBD2|TRBJ2-7|.
TGTGCCAGCAGCTTAAGCGGGGAGGGCCTGGGCGAGCAGTACTTC
CASSLSGEGLGEQYF
>TRBV7-3|16|TRBD2|TRBJ2-1|.
TGTGCCAGCAGCTCGCGTAGAGGCGGGGGGATGAATGAGCAGTTCTTC
CASSSRRGGGMNEQFF
>TRBV20-1|12|.|TRBJ1-2|.
TGCAGTGCTAAACAGTTGGGTTCTGGCTACACCTTC
CSAKQLGSGYTF
>TRBV7-2|14|.|TRBJ1-2|.
TGTGCCAGCAGCTTACCAGGGATTAACTATGGCTACACCTTC
CASSLPGINYGYTF
>TRBV12-3/TRBV12-4|15|.|TRBJ2-3|.
TGTGCCAGCAGTTTCTTACGCCCAGTCACAGATACGCAGTATTTT
CASSFLRPVTDTQYF
>TRBV7-9|20|.|TRBJ1-2|few
TGTGCCAGCAGCCCCTTAAAAGGGACGTCCTTTGGGGATAACTTTGGAGGCTACACCTTC
CASSPLKGTSFGDNFGGYTF
>TRBV5-1|14|.|TRBJ2-5|.
TGCGCCAGCAGCTTAGGCCTGCTTTCAGAGACCCAGTACTTC
CASSLGLLSETQYF
>TRBV29-1|13|.|TRBJ1-1|.
TGCAGCGTGACCAGCGGGGGGAGCACTGAAGCTTTCTTT
CSVTSGGSTEAFF
>TRBV29-1|12|TRBD1|TRBJ2-1|.
TGCAGCGTGGGACAGGGACCCAATGAGCAGTTCTTC
CSVGQGPNEQFF
>TRBV20-1|15|TRBD2|TRBJ2-3|.
TGCAGTGCACCTTCCCTAGCGGGGGGGAAAGATACGCAGTATTTT
CSAPSLAGGKDTQYF
>TRBV6-4|16|.|TRBJ2-1|.
TGTGCCAGCAGTGAGGGCAGGGGACGGTCCTACAATGAGCAGTTCTTC
CASSEGRGRSYNEQFF
>TRBV20-1|13|.|TRBJ2-1|.
TGCAGTGCTAGACCCGGGGGGCCCAATGAGCAGTTCTTC
CSARPGGPNEQFF
>TRBV3-1|15|TRBD1|TRBJ2-5|few
TGTGCCAGCAGCCCACGGACAGGGATGCTGGAGACCCAGTACTTC
CASSPRTGMLETQYF
>TRBV6-1|17|.|TRBJ2-1|few
TGTGCCAGCAGGGACTTTGGGGGGGGCCTTTCCTACAATGAGCAGTTCTTC
CASRDFGGGLSYNEQFF
>TRBV5-1|14|.|TRBJ1-4|.
TGCGCCAGCAGCACTTCCGGGGCCAACGAAAAACTGTTTTTT
CASSTSGANEKLFF
>TRBV25-1|15|TRBD2|TRBJ2-7|.
TGTGCCAGCAGTGCTCGACTAGCGGGAGGCTACGAGCAGTACTTC
CASSARLAGGYEQYF